This record concerns one T cell receptor (beta chain) sequence. Its antigen is not known. Using immunoSEQ multiplex PCR, the repertoire was profiled, and TCRdb retains in-frame clones only, with some absent. Of 85,000 to 130,000 clones listed, 92% were seen once; the top ten hold about 0.7%. The sample belongs to a study of siplizumab effects on memory and regulatory T cells. Broader study findings: Proliferating clones, CD4+ or CD8+, lacked an assignable naive or memory phenotype in roughly 80-96% of cases. A significant reduction in alloreactive sequences traceable to unstimulated CD4+ memory cells was produced by siplizumab.

Trimming cost V 3 bases and J 4 bases, with 9 bases left between them. This CDR3 is built from 14 residues. In germline, CDR1 is KGHSH, CDR2 LQKENI. The chain has TRBV18 and TRBJ2-2, with D uncertain. The origin of this receptor is a human donor in good health. The specimen was Tregs sorted from blood. The CDR3 DNA reads as TGTGCCAGCTCACCCTTTGTGAGCACCGGGGAGCTGTTTTTT. Translation: CASSPFVSTGELFF.